Listed below are T cell receptor beta chains from one sample, sequenced in a study of CD8+ T cells in alopecia areata. The table came from immunoSEQ multiplex PCR; TCRdb's copy has only in-frame clones and leaves some out. The table lists 95,000 to 120,000 clones, around 59% of them singletons, with less than 25% in the top ten. The material sequenced was CD8+ T cells sorted from blood. All receptors derive from a human donor in good health. The CDR3 runs from the conserved cysteine through the conserved F or W. The D gene is left open where the match is weak. The size of a clone is reported for some rows only, either as once, few or many, or as a class for expanded clones.

CDR3 | DNA | D | V | length | J | size
CATGTGLAKNIQYF | TGTGCCACCGGGACAGGGTTAGCCAAAAACATTCAGTACTTC | TRBD1 | TRBV13 | 14 | TRBJ2-4 | NA
CSFRGQGSNEQFF | TGCAGCTTCAGGGGGCAGGGGTCCAATGAGCAGTTCTTC | TRBD1 | TRBV29-1 | 13 | TRBJ2-1 | few
CASSSTGNYGYTF | TGTGCCAGCAGCTCAACAGGGAACTATGGCTACACCTTC | NA | TRBV5-6 | 13 | TRBJ1-2 | NA
CASSQQGGGYEQYF | TGCGCCAGCAGCCAACAGGGAGGGGGATACGAGCAGTACTTC | NA | TRBV4-1 | 14 | TRBJ2-7 | NA
CASWGGARDGYTF | TGTGCCAGCTGGGGGGGGGCGCGAGATGGCTACACCTTC | NA | TRBV27 | 13 | TRBJ1-2 | once
CASSFAPGQADNEQFF | TGTGCCAGCAGTTTCGCTCCGGGACAGGCCGACAATGAGCAGTTCTTC | TRBD1 | TRBV27 | 16 | TRBJ2-1 | NA
CASSHTQGANTF | TGTGCCAGCAGTCACACTCAAGGGGCGAACACCTTC | NA | TRBV6-1 | 12 | TRBJ1-2 | NA
CASSLHGATEAFF | TGTGCCAGCAGCTTACACGGGGCCACTGAAGCTTTCTTT | NA | TRBV7-9 | 13 | TRBJ1-1 | once
CASSLVRGGEQYF | TGTGCCAGCAGCTTGGTGAGGGGCGGCGAGCAGTACTTC | NA | TRBV5-4 | 13 | TRBJ2-7 | once
CASSEARGFYYEQYF | TGTGCCAGCAGTGAAGCCCGCGGCTTCTACTACGAGCAGTACTTC | NA | TRBV6-1 | 15 | TRBJ2-7 | NA
CASSLGATGAYYEQYF | TGCGCCAGCAGCTTGGGGGCGACAGGGGCGTACTACGAGCAGTACTTC | TRBD1 | TRBV5-1 | 16 | TRBJ2-7 | NA
CASSQEETQYF | TGCGCCAGCAGCCAGGAAGAGACCCAGTACTTC | NA | TRBV4-1 | 11 | TRBJ2-5 | NA
CASSGSRGEVFISYEQYF | TGTGCCAGCAGCGGCAGCCGGGGGGAAGTCTTCATCTCCTACGAGCAGTACTTC | TRBD2 | TRBV2 | 18 | TRBJ2-7 | NA